This passage covers 26 T cell receptor beta chains from one sample sequenced in a study of Graves' ophthalmopathy and Graves' hyperthyroidism. Amplified material comprised TCR beta CDR3 regions derived from RNA transcripts. RT-PCR was first run with HTBI primers, then multiplex PCR in a second round. TCRdb recomputed calls from the multiplex PCR reads with MiXCR, one row per CDR3 protein. The profile shows some 370,000 distinct CDR3 sequences, roughly 17% of them singletons. The sample comprised peripheral blood. Receptors originate from an adult woman with stable Graves' hyperthyroidism.

This clonotype was seen ten or more times. The chain has TRBV4-1 and TRBJ2-7; TRBD2 is a possible D gene (6 bases). Deletions cut 2 bases from V and 0 bases from J, with 14 bases between. This CDR3 has 16 amino acids. Germline CDR1 reads MGHRA; CDR2 reads YSYEKL. The CDR3 DNA follows: TGCGCCAGCAGCCAAACCGTAAGCGGGTTCTCCTACGAGCAGTACTTC. Translating it yields CASSQTVSGFSYEQYF.

V gene TRBV20-1 combines with J gene TRBJ1-2; D is unclear. The CDR3 has 13 amino acids. The V gene's germline CDR1 is DFQATT and CDR2 SNEGSKA (reference sequence). Trimming stripped 6 bases from V and 4 bases from J, with 15 bases between. The CDR3 DNA sequence: TGCAGTGCATGTAACCCCGGCAGCTATGGCTACACCTTC. This encodes CSACNPGSYGYTF.

In this sample, this clonotype turned up many times. This chain connects TRBV5-5 to TRBJ1-5, with D unclear. Looked up from germline, CDR1 is SGHKS and CDR2 is YYEKEE (reference sequence). V dropped 1 base and J dropped 6 bases, with 8 bases sitting between them. The CDR3 has 13 residues. The CDR3 loop reads CASSLRAAQPQHF. CDR3 in DNA: TGTGCCAGCAGCTTGAGGGCGGCTCAGCCCCAGCATTTT.

This clonotype was detected many times. The chain carries TRBV12-3 or TRBV12-4 and TRBJ2-7; 7 nucleotides match TRBD1. The CDR3 runs 12 residues. Unmatched junction bases numbered 3, after V lost 6 bases and J lost 4 bases. CDR3 nucleotides: TGTGCCAGCAGCCGACAGGGTTACGAGCAGTACTTC. Translating it yields CASSRQGYEQYF.

This clonotype came up many times. V usage is TRBV7-2 and J usage is TRBJ2-2, with a weak D call TRBD1 (5 bases). Germline V CDR1 and CDR2: SGHTA, FQGNSA. The CDR3 totals 15 residues. V was trimmed by 4 bases and J by 7 bases, leaving 16 bases between them. The CDR3 reads CASSYRTDGHGELFF. CDR3 nucleotides: TGTGCCAGCAGCTATCGGACCGACGGACACGGGGAGCTGTTTTTT.

Ten or more counts support this clonotype. The chain is built from TRBV30 and TRBJ2-7, with 9 positions matching TRBD1. With 2 bases clipped from V and 4 bases from J, the junction kept 6 bases outside the gene matches. Germline CDR1 GTSNPN, CDR2 SVGIG (reference sequence). There are 14 residues in the CDR3. CDR3: CAWSNGQGIYEQYF. As DNA, the CDR3 is TGTGCCTGGAGTAATGGACAGGGGATTTACGAGCAGTACTTC.

This clonotype appeared many times. J is TRBJ2-7 and V is TRBV15; 9 bases agree with TRBD1. The CDR3 runs 13 residues. J lost 3 bases, V lost 6 bases, and 3 bases had no gene match. From germline, CDR1 is LNHNV and CDR2 YYDKDF (reference sequence). CDR3 DNA: TGTGCCACCAGTACGGGACAGGGCTACGAGCAGTACTTC. Translated: CATSTGQGYEQYF.

This clonotype showed up many times. The chain has TRBV20-1 and TRBJ2-5; D is perhaps TRBD2 (5 bases). Germline CDR1 DFQATT, CDR2 SNEGSKA (reference sequence). The CDR3 consists of 12 residues. This chain's CDR3 is CRRTRGSETQYF. The CDR3 DNA is TGCAGGCGGACTCGGGGATCAGAGACCCAGTACTTC.

This clonotype was detected many times. V gene TRBV29-1 combines with J gene TRBJ1-2; 11 bases fit TRBD1. CDR3 length: 12 amino acids. V was clipped by 5 bases and J by 6 bases; unmatched bases: 2. CDR1 is SQVTM and CDR2 is ANQGSEA in the germline V gene. CDR3 DNA: TGCAGCGTTTGGGGACAGGGGGATGGCTACACCTTC. The encoded protein is CSVWGQGDGYTF.

This clonotype has at least ten counts. This chain joins TRBV19 and TRBJ2-7; TRBD2 is a possible D gene (6 bases). The V end was cut by 1 base, the J end by 6 bases, with 10 bases between. There are 13 residues in the CDR3. From germline, CDR1 is LNHDA and CDR2 SQIVND (reference sequence). The CDR3 DNA follows: TGTGCCAGTAGTATAGCGGGAGATCTCGAGCAGTACTTC. It encodes CASSIAGDLEQYF.

There are many counts of this clonotype. V and J are TRBV20-1 and TRBJ1-1; D uncertain. The CDR3 length is 13 residues. Germline-derived CDR1 and CDR2 are DFQATT and SNEGSKA (reference sequence). V gave up 4 bases and J gave up 0 bases, with 9 bases separating them. CDR3 nucleotide sequence: TGCAGTGCTATCTCAGGAATGAACACTGAAGCTTTCTTT. It specifies CSAISGMNTEAFF.

This clonotype was counted many times. V usage is TRBV30 and J usage is TRBJ1-1; TRBD1 is a possible D gene (5 bases). CDR1 is GTSNPN and CDR2 is SVGIG in the germline V gene (reference sequence). V gave up 0 bases and J gave up 0 bases, with 8 bases separating them. The CDR3 spans 14 residues. DNA for the CDR3: TGTGCCTGGAGTGTACTAGGGGTGAACACTGAAGCTTTCTTT. Translation gives CAWSVLGVNTEAFF.

This clonotype was counted ten times or more. The V gene is TRBV27, the J gene TRBJ1-1; no firm D call. Germline assignment: CDR1 MNHEY and CDR2 SMNVEV (reference sequence). This CDR3 comprises 15 residues. V shed 6 bases and J shed 0 bases, with 14 bases lying between them. The CDR3 reads CASSPMDRLNTEAFF. CDR3 DNA sequence: TGTGCCAGCAGCCCCATGGACCGGTTGAACACTGAAGCTTTCTTT.

This clonotype was picked up many times. This chain links TRBV20-1 with TRBJ2-7; perhaps TRBD2 as D (6 bases). Germline V gives CDR1 DFQATT, CDR2 SNEGSKA (reference sequence). The germline V and J ends were trimmed by 2 bases and 2 bases, with 19 bases remaining between them. This CDR3 spans 16 amino acids. CDR3 nucleotide sequence: TGCAGTGCTAGAAACTTGAACCGACTAGGTACCTACGAGCAGTACTTC. It specifies CSARNLNRLGTYEQYF.

The V gene is TRBV18, the J gene TRBJ1-1, with 9 bases aligning to TRBD1. CDR1 is KGHSH, CDR2 LQKENI, per germline. V was pared by 3 bases and J by 0 bases, with 5 bases of the junction left unmatched. The CDR3 runs 16 residues. The CDR3 region has the DNA TGTGCCAGCTCACCGAGCGGGACAGGGCTGAACACTGAAGCTTTCTTT. Translation: CASSPSGTGLNTEAFF.

This clonotype was counted ten times or more. This chain uses TRBV6-5 with TRBJ2-7; TRBD2 matches 7 bases. Unmatched junction bases numbered 11, after V lost 10 bases and J lost 5 bases. The germline V gene encodes CDR1 MNHEY and CDR2 SVGAGI. CDR3 size: 13 residues. The CDR3 region is CATGGSLTHEQYF. The CDR3 nucleotides read TGTGCCACGGGGGGTAGCCTGACCCACGAGCAGTACTTC.

This clonotype has a count of ten or more. This sequence joins TRBV10-3 and TRBJ2-5; 9 bases are shared with TRBD1. The CDR3 is 14 residues long. The V segment lost 4 bases and the J segment 4 bases; nucleotides outside the gene matches: 4. The germline CDR1 and CDR2 sequences are ENHRY and SYGVKD. CDR3 loop: CAISGDRDGETQYF. As DNA, the CDR3 is TGTGCCATCAGTGGGGACAGGGATGGAGAGACCCAGTACTTC.

This clonotype was recorded at least ten times. The chain couples TRBV29-1 to TRBJ1-1, with D unclear. V gave up 6 bases and J gave up 1 base, with 12 bases separating them. Germline CDR1 and CDR2: SQVTM and ANQGSEA. CDR3 length: 13 amino acids. The CDR3 protein is CSVAVVANTEAFF. The CDR3 DNA sequence: TGCAGCGTGGCTGTGGTGGCGAACACTGAAGCTTTCTTT.

This clonotype was seen a handful of times. This sequence joins TRBV20-1 and TRBJ1-1; D is ambiguous. This CDR3 contains 12 residues. From germline, CDR1 is DFQATT and CDR2 SNEGSKA (reference sequence). The V and J ends lost 2 bases and 11 bases respectively, with 15 bases between them. The CDR3 loop is CSARRFLRRAFF. The CDR3 bases are TGCAGTGCTAGAAGGTTTCTCCGCAGGGCTTTCTTT.

At least ten counts were recorded for this clonotype. CDR3 sequence reads: CATSRTFDSNQPQHF. In nucleotides, the CDR3 is TGTGCCACCAGCAGAACCTTCGACAGCAATCAGCCCCAGCATTTT. The rearrangement links TRBV15 to TRBJ1-5; no definite D call. Trimming removed 2 bases from V and 1 base from J, with 9 bases in between. The CDR3 consists of 15 residues. The germline V gene encodes CDR1 LNHNV and CDR2 YYDKDF (reference sequence). The variable domain in full, completed from reference TRBV15 and TRBJ1-5, reads DAMVIQNPRYQVTQFGKPVTLSCSQTLNHNVMYWYQQKSSQAPKLLFHYYDKDFNNEADTPDNFQSRRPNTSFCFLDIRSPGLGDTAMYLCATSRTFDSNQPQHFGDGTRLSIL.

The chain links TRBV6-1 to TRBJ1-1, with 10 bases matching TRBD1. There are 14 residues in the CDR3. CDR1 is MNHNS and CDR2 is SASEGT in the germline V gene. The V segment lost 7 bases and the J segment 1 base; nucleotides outside the gene matches: 3. The CDR3 DNA reads TGTGCCAGCACGACAGGGGGCGCGAACACTGAAGCTTTCTTT. Translating it yields CASTTGGANTEAFF.

This clonotype showed up many times. V gene TRBV6-4 combines with J gene TRBJ2-2, with D perhaps TRBD1 (5 bases). The V gene lost 5 bases and the J gene lost 7 bases, with 14 bases spanning the gap. The CDR3 is 14 amino acids. Germline values: CDR1 MRHNA, CDR2 SNTAGT. This CDR3 reads CASSKQESGGELFF. CDR3 nucleotides: TGTGCCAGCAGTAAACAGGAAAGTGGCGGGGAGCTGTTTTTT.

Many counts were recorded for this clonotype. The gene calls are TRBV6-2 or TRBV6-3 and TRBJ2-3; 8 bases fit TRBD2. This CDR3 has 15 residues. V lost 4 bases, J lost 1 base, and 4 bases stayed unmatched. Germline V lookup: CDR1 MNHEY, CDR2 SVGEGT. The CDR3 nucleotides are TGTGCCAGCAGTTTAGCGGGATCGCGCACAGATACGCAGTATTTT. Its protein product is CASSLAGSRTDTQYF.

This clonotype was counted many times. V gene TRBV29-1 combines with J gene TRBJ1-2; D is unresolved. V shed 4 bases and J shed 2 bases, with 8 bases lying between them. CDR1 is SQVTM, CDR2 ANQGSEA, per germline. CDR3 length equals 12 residues. The CDR3 spells CSVAAGNYGYTF. Here the CDR3 DNA reads TGCAGCGTTGCTGCCGGGAACTATGGCTACACCTTC.

The chain recombines TRBV19 with TRBJ1-1; tentatively, D is TRBD1 (6 bases). This CDR3 comprises 14 residues. Trimming took 5 bases from V and 4 from J, leaving 14 bases between them. Germline V gene sequence: CDR1 LNHDA, CDR2 SQIVND (reference sequence). Here the CDR3 DNA reads TGTGCCAGTAGTTCACCAGGGGAGGCCACTGAAGCTTTCTTT. It codes for CASSSPGEATEAFF.

The chain recombines TRBV7-8 with TRBJ2-7; D is uncertain. Germline-derived CDR1 and CDR2 are SGHVS and FQNEAQ. V dropped 4 bases and J dropped 0 bases, with 10 bases sitting between them. The CDR3 covers 14 residues. CDR3 in amino acids: CASSSDRSSYEQYF. Written as DNA, the CDR3 is TGTGCCAGCAGCTCAGACCGGAGCTCCTACGAGCAGTACTTC.